This is a list of T cell receptor beta chains from one sample in a study of blood T cell repertoires in COVID-19. TCRdb's table, derived via immunoSEQ multiplex PCR, lists solely in-frame clones and lacks some. This table holds over 250,000 clones, 75% to 85% found once. The specimen sequenced was peripheral blood. These receptors came from a man between 45 and 60 years old with active or convalescent COVID-19. Both conserved end residues are part of each CDR3. Fields, in order: clone size, CDR3 length, J gene, V gene, D gene, CDR3 protein, CDR3 DNA. The D gene is left open where the match is weak. Expanded clones are given a class, and other clones once, few, many or no size at all.

>.|16|TRBJ1-6|TRBV28|.
CASSIRGGTYNSPLHF
TGTGCCAGCAGTATAAGAGGGGGAACCTATAATTCACCCCTCCACTTT
>.|13|TRBJ2-5|TRBV12-3/TRBV12-4|.
CASSLAGIETQYF
TGTGCCAGCAGTTTGGCGGGGATAGAGACCCAGTACTTC
>.|16|TRBJ2-1|TRBV7-3|TRBD2
CASSLLGEGPLNEQFF
TGTGCCAGCAGCTTATTGGGGGAGGGCCCCCTGAATGAGCAGTTCTTC
>.|12|TRBJ2-3|TRBV30|.
CAWGGGTDTQYF
TGTGCCTGGGGCGGGGGCACAGATACGCAGTATTTT
>.|15|TRBJ2-2|TRBV5-6|TRBD1
CASSLGRQGTGELFF
TGTGCCAGCAGCTTGGGCAGACAGGGGACCGGGGAGCTGTTTTTT
>many|14|TRBJ2-2|TRBV4-3|.
CASSPLDYTGELFF
TGCGCCAGCAGCCCACTAGACTACACCGGGGAGCTGTTTTTT
>.|15|TRBJ1-2|TRBV4-3|.
CASSQGHPNNYGYTF
TGCGCCAGCAGCCAGGGACACCCGAATAACTATGGCTACACCTTC
>once|15|TRBJ2-7|TRBV3-1/TRBV3-2|TRBD2
CASSPIAGGGYEQYF
TGTGCCAGCAGCCCCATAGCGGGAGGGGGATACGAGCAGTACTTC
>.|14|TRBJ1-2|TRBV7-9|.
CASSPGGAGRSYTF
TGTGCCAGCAGCCCAGGAGGGGCAGGTCGAAGCTACACCTTC
>.|11|TRBJ2-7|TRBV2|.
CASMQAYEQYF
TGTGCCAGCATGCAGGCCTACGAGCAGTACTTC
>.|11|TRBJ1-2|TRBV6-5|.
CASRTLQGYTF
TGTGCCAGCAGAACTCTACAGGGCTACACCTTC
>.|16|TRBJ2-3|TRBV9|TRBD2
CASSVDQAGAADTQYF
TGTGCCAGCAGCGTAGATCAAGCGGGAGCGGCAGATACGCAGTATTTT
>.|13|TRBJ1-3|TRBV5-8|.
CASSLGLRNTIYF
TGTGCCAGCAGCTTGGGACTCAGAAACACCATATATTTT
>.|13|TRBJ1-2|TRBV27|.
CASRTTGWDGYTF
TGTGCCAGCAGGACCACAGGGTGGGATGGCTACACCTTC
>.|14|TRBJ1-1|TRBV20-1|.
CSASGVTGRDEAFF
TGCAGTGCTAGTGGAGTTACAGGGAGGGATGAAGCTTTCTTT
>.|15|TRBJ2-7|TRBV6-5|.
CASSYSLAGRYEQYF
TGTGCCAGCAGTTACTCACTAGCAGGCCGGTACGAGCAGTACTTC
>once|15|TRBJ1-5|TRBV28|TRBD1
CASSSLQGDTQPQHF
TGTGCCAGCAGTTCCCTACAGGGGGATACGCAGCCCCAGCATTTT
>.|12|TRBJ2-1|TRBV20-1|.
CSASVSSSEQFF
TGCAGTGCGAGTGTCAGTTCTAGTGAGCAGTTCTTC
>.|13|TRBJ1-2|TRBV12-3/TRBV12-4|.
CASSLSRSYGYTF
TGTGCCAGCAGTTTGTCTCGGAGCTATGGCTACACCTTC
>few|15|TRBJ1-4|TRBV6-5|TRBD1
CASSPRGQGDEKLFF
TGTGCCAGCAGTCCCCGGGGACAGGGAGACGAAAAACTGTTTTTT
>few|15|TRBJ2-7|TRBV7-9|.
CASSLVQGSLYEQYF
TGTGCCAGCAGCTTAGTGCAGGGCAGCCTCTACGAGCAGTACTTC
>.|14|TRBJ1-1|TRBV18|.
CASSPPGGNTEAFF
TGTGCCAGCTCACCACCAGGGGGGAACACTGAAGCTTTCTTT
>once|14|TRBJ2-1|TRBV15|TRBD2
CATSRELAANEQFF
TGTGCCACCAGCAGAGAACTAGCGGCCAATGAGCAGTTCTTC
>.|14|TRBJ1-1|TRBV4-2|TRBD1
CASSQGGNRGEAFF
TGTGCCAGCAGCCAAGGGGGGAACAGGGGTGAAGCTTTCTTT
>.|14|TRBJ2-3|TRBV2|TRBD2
CASRTSGSADTQYF
TGTGCCAGCAGAACTAGCGGGAGCGCAGATACGCAGTATTTT
>.|16|TRBJ1-1|TRBV11-2|.
CATKALWGQTNTEAFF
TGTGCCACCAAAGCTCTATGGGGGCAGACGAACACTGAAGCTTTCTTT